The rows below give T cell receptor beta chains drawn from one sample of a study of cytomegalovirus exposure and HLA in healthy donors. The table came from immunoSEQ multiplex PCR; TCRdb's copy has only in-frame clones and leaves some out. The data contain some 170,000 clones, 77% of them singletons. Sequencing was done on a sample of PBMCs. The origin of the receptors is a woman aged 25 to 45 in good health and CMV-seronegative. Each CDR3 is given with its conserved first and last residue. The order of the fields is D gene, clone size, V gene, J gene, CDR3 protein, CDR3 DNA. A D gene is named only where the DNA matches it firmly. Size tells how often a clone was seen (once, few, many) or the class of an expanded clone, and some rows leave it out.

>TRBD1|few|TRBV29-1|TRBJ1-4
CSAARGQGGEKLFF
TGCAGCGCGGCCCGTGGACAGGGTGGGGAAAAACTGTTTTTT
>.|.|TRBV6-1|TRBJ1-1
CASIFQGTLNTEAFF
TGTGCCAGCATCTTCCAGGGAACCTTGAACACTGAAGCTTTCTTT
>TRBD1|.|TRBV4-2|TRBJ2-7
CASSQPIQGTYEQYF
TGTGCCAGCAGCCAGCCCATACAGGGGACCTACGAGCAGTACTTC
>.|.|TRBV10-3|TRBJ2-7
CAISESGSYEQYF
TGTGCCATCAGTGAGTCTGGCAGTTACGAGCAGTACTTC
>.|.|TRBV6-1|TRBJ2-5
CASSDWMTGEGNQETQYF
TGTGCCAGCAGTGATTGGATGACAGGGGAGGGAAACCAAGAGACCCAGTACTTC
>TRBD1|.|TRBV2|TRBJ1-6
CASSSTGVDSPLHF
TGTGCCAGCAGTTCGACAGGGGTGGATTCACCCCTCCACTTT
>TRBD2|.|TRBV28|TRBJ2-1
CASSLFYGGRADEQFF
TGTGCCAGCAGTTTATTCTATGGCGGGAGGGCGGATGAGCAGTTCTTC
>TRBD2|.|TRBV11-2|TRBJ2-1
CASSRALAGSYNEQFF
TGTGCCAGCAGCCGCGCCCTAGCGGGATCCTACAATGAGCAGTTCTTC
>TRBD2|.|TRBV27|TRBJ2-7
CASRTLLAGAYEQYF
TGTGCCAGCAGGACTCTACTAGCGGGAGCTTACGAGCAGTACTTC
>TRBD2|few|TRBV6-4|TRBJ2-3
CASSESGGVDTQYF
TGTGCCAGCAGTGAAAGCGGGGGGGTAGATACGCAGTATTTT
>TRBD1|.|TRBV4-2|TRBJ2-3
CASSPLGTAVTDTQYF
TGTGCCAGCAGCCCCCTCGGGACAGCAGTCACAGATACGCAGTATTTT